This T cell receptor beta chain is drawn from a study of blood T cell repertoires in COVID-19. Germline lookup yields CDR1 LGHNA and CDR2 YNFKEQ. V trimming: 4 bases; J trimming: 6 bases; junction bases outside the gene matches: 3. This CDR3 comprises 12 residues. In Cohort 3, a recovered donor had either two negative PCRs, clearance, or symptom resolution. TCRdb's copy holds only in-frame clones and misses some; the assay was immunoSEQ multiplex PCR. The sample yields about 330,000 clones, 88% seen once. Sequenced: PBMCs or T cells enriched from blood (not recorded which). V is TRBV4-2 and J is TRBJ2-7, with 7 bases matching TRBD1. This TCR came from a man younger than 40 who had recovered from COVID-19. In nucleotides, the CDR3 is TGTGCCAGCAGCCCGACAGGGATCGAGCAGTACTTC. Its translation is CASSPTGIEQYF.